This T cell receptor beta chain was sequenced during a study of blood T cells in healthy people across ages. Study observations and caveats: Higher diversity, along with more naive CD4+ cells, distinguished long-lived donors from aged donors.

This clonotype was counted a few times. Its antigen is unknown. Trimming took off 5 bases at V and 0 bases at J, with 15 bases between the two ends. Germline V CDR1 and CDR2: SGHDT, YYEEEE. The CDR3 consists of 17 residues. Alongside a J-beta primer mix, a sample-barcoded 5' primer served in a second PCR lasting 7 to 11 cycles. One entry per CDR3 protein results from TCRdb running MiXCR on the 5' RACE reads. In the table there are hundreds of thousands of distinct CDR3 sequences, approximately 25% of which are singletons. This sample also appeared in a second study, on T cells of mothers and their children. This second report adds: A few healthy Caucasian mothers served as donors, and their six children did as well.

Material: blood. This TCR was sampled from a boy younger than 18 in good health. The J gene is TRBJ1-6, the V gene TRBV5-6; D possibly corresponds to TRBD1 (5 bases). The CDR3 here is CASSRPKGSSYNSPLHF. The CDR3 nucleotides are TGTGCCAGCAGTAGACCCAAGGGGAGCTCCTATAATTCACCCCTCCACTTT. The whole variable domain, filled in from reference TRBV5-6 and TRBJ1-6, reads DAGVTQSPTHLIKTRGQQVTLRCSPKSGHDTVSWYQQALGQGPQFIFQYYEEEERQRGNFPDRFSGHQFPNYSSELNVNALLLGDSALYLCASSRPKGSSYNSPLHFGNGTRLTVT.